A single T cell receptor (beta chain) is shown here with its context. This entry comes from a study of cytomegalovirus exposure and HLA in healthy donors. The ends lost 1 base at V and 1 base at J; junction bases unmatched: 7. CDR3 length: 17 residues. Germline loops: CDR1 LNHNV, CDR2 YYDKDF (reference sequence). Primers: 60 Vbeta forward and 13 Jbeta reverse. Measured with immunoSEQ multiplex PCR; TCRdb has only the in-frame clones, and not every one. The sample contains under 150,000 clones, around four fifths of which appear only once. The chain carries TRBV15 and TRBJ2-7; 10 bases map to TRBD2. The receptor's source is a male donor in good health and CMV-seropositive. Material: PBMCs. CDR3 DNA sequence: TGTGCCACCAGCAGAGGAGGACTAGCGGACCGATCCTACGAGCAGTACTTC. This codes for CATSRGGLADRSYEQYF.